The 14 T cell receptor beta chains below were found in one sample sequenced in a study of regulatory T cells in long-lasting Graves disease. In building TCR beta libraries, iRepertoire HTBI primers were used together with Arm-PCR of CDR3 regions. Using its own MiXCR run on the multiplex PCR reads, TCRdb lists one record per CDR3 protein. The sample holds approximately 400,000 distinct CDR3 sequences, 15% seen once. The time point is: newly diagnosed GD, antithyroid drugs for less than 3 months. Construction of the TCR library relied on RNA isolated from PBMCs. The sample was also reused in another study, on T cells in Graves' hyperthyroidism and ophthalmopathy.

This specimen was peripheral blood mononuclear cells (PBMCs), taken at new diagnosis, from a patient treated with antithyroid drugs. Every receptor here comes from a woman aged 25-40 years with Graves disease.

This clonotype was observed a handful of times. This sequence joins TRBV10-3 and TRBJ2-1, with D possibly being TRBD2 (5 bases). This CDR3 contains 12 residues. The ends were cut back, 4 bases at V and 8 bases at J, with 9 bases in the middle. Germline values: CDR1 ENHRY, CDR2 SYGVKD. The CDR3 loop is CAISAGLDEQFF. The CDR3 DNA follows: TGTGCCATCAGTGCGGGATTGGATGAGCAGTTCTTC.

Only a few counts were recorded for this clonotype. This chain links TRBV24-1 with TRBJ2-2; 10 bases align to TRBD2. Germline CDR1 reads KGHDR; CDR2 reads SFDVKD. The CDR3 sequence is 16 residues long. V was clipped by 7 bases and J by 5 bases; unmatched bases: 9. CDR3 DNA sequence: TGTGCCACCAGCCGGGGAGCGGGAGGGCCGACCGGGGAGCTGTTTTTT. Encoded protein: CATSRGAGGPTGELFF.

The table lists this clonotype with many counts. This chain connects TRBV2 to TRBJ2-2, with D perhaps TRBD2 (6 bases). CDR1 SNHLY and CDR2 FYNNEI come from the germline V gene. The CDR3 contains 16 residues. V shed 2 bases and J shed 1 base, with 11 bases lying between them. CDR3 sequence: CASSERLARNTGELFF. CDR3 nucleotides: TGTGCCAGCAGTGAAAGGCTAGCGAGGAACACCGGGGAGCTGTTTTTT.

This clonotype was counted at least ten times. The chain joins TRBV6-1 to TRBJ1-1; 9 bases fit TRBD1. Unmatched junction bases numbered 14, after V lost 5 bases and J lost 4 bases. The V gene's germline CDR1 is MNHNS and CDR2 SASEGT. The CDR3 length is 17 residues. The DNA of the CDR3 is TGTGCCAGCAGTCGCTCCTGGGCCGGGACAGGGTCCACTGAAGCTTTCTTT. Residues: CASSRSWAGTGSTEAFF.

This clonotype was counted many times. The J gene is TRBJ1-1, the V gene TRBV3-1; D uncertain. The CDR3 consists of 14 residues. Between the trimmed V and J ends, which lost 0 bases and 1 base, there was a span of 6 bases. From germline, CDR1 is LGHDT and CDR2 YNNKEL (reference sequence). CDR3 loop: CASSQETGNTEAFF. CDR3 DNA: TGTGCCAGCAGCCAAGAAACTGGGAACACTGAAGCTTTCTTT.

The chain uses TRBV6-1 and TRBJ1-1, with TRBD1 as a possible D gene (5 bases). Germline assignment: CDR1 MNHNS and CDR2 SASEGT. The CDR3 has 14 residues. V lost 7 bases and J 4 bases, leaving 16 bases between the germline ends. Here the CDR3 DNA reads TGTGCCAGCATGCAAGGGGCCCGGGCCACTGAAGCTTTCTTT. This encodes CASMQGARATEAFF.

This clonotype was seen at least ten times. The chain employs TRBV7-2 and TRBJ1-4; 8 bases are shared with TRBD1. Germline V CDR1 and CDR2: SGHTA, FQGNSA. The CDR3 loop spans 15 amino acids. With 1 base clipped from V and 7 bases from J, the junction kept 5 bases outside the gene matches. The CDR3 DNA follows: TGTGCCAGCAGCTTAGGACAGGGGAGTACTGAAAAACTGTTTTTT. Encoded protein: CASSLGQGSTEKLFF. The variable domain in full, with the rest retrieved from reference TRBV7-2 and TRBJ1-4, is GAGVSQSPSNKVTEKGKDVELRCDPISGHTALYWYRQSLGQGLEFLIYFQGNSAPDKSGLPSDRFSAERTGGSVSTLTIQRTQQEDSAVYLCASSLGQGSTEKLFFGSGTQLSVL.

The V gene is TRBV9, the J gene TRBJ2-3; D remains ambiguous. Deletions cut 2 bases from V and 4 bases from J, with 8 bases between. Germline CDR1 reads SGDLS; CDR2 reads YYNGEE. This CDR3 region has 13 residues. CDR3 residues: CASSVGASDTQYF. The CDR3 bases are TGTGCCAGCAGCGTCGGAGCCTCAGATACGCAGTATTTT.

The chain couples TRBV20-1 to TRBJ2-2; D is perhaps TRBD2 (5 bases). CDR3 length: 12 residues. Trimming cost V 5 bases and J 8 bases, with 12 bases left between them. Per the germline V gene, CDR1 is DFQATT and CDR2 is SNEGSKA (reference sequence). CDR3 coding DNA: TGCAGTGCTCGCGAATTAGCGGGGGAGCTGTTTTTT. Translating gives CSARELAGELFF.

This clonotype has at least ten counts. This chain joins TRBV5-1 and TRBJ2-1, with TRBD2 matching 13 bases. V shed 5 bases, J shed 5 bases, and the junction held 7 bases outside the gene matches. This CDR3 comprises 16 residues. Germline V CDR1 and CDR2: SGHRS, YFSETQ. The CDR3 protein is CASRKTSGRGHNEQFF. The CDR3 DNA reads TGCGCCAGCAGGAAAACTAGCGGGAGGGGCCACAATGAGCAGTTCTTC. Drawing the rest from reference TRBV5-1 and TRBJ2-1, the complete variable domain is KAGVTQTPRYLIKTRGQQVTLSCSPISGHRSVSWYQQTPGQGLQFLFEYFSETQRNKGNFPGRFSGRQFSNSRSEMNVSTLELGDSALYLCASRKTSGRGHNEQFFGPGTRLTVL.

This chain joins TRBV4-1 and TRBJ2-1, with D unresolved. Between the trimmed V and J ends, which lost 0 bases and 6 bases, there was a span of 6 bases. The CDR3 spans 13 residues. Germline CDR1 MGHRA, CDR2 YSYEKL. This CDR3 is CASSQEWRNEQFF. The CDR3 DNA sequence: TGCGCCAGCAGCCAAGAATGGCGCAATGAGCAGTTCTTC.

In its sample, this clonotype was seen many times. The V and J genes are TRBV28 and TRBJ2-1, with D perhaps matching TRBD1 (5 bases). The CDR3 spans 14 residues. V was pared by 3 bases and J by 1 base, with 7 bases between. The germline V gene encodes CDR1 MDHEN and CDR2 SYDVKM. For the CDR3, the DNA is TGTGCCAGCAGTTTGGGGCCTTCCTACAATGAGCAGTTCTTC. Residues: CASSLGPSYNEQFF.

The rearrangement joins TRBV29-1 to TRBJ2-2; D might be TRBD1 (5 bases). V was pared by 4 bases and J by 2 bases, with 8 bases between. Per germline, CDR1 SQVTM and CDR2 ANQGSEA. The CDR3 contains 13 residues. The CDR3 loop reads CSVGRGNTGELFF. The CDR3, as DNA: TGCAGCGTTGGTAGGGGAAACACCGGGGAGCTGTTTTTT.

This clonotype showed up just a few times. The rearrangement joins TRBV6-2 or TRBV6-3 to TRBJ2-5, with 10 nucleotides matching TRBD2. J lost 2 bases, V lost 10 bases, and 13 bases had no gene match. This CDR3 comprises 16 residues. Looked up from germline, CDR1 is MNHEY and CDR2 is SVGEGT. Here the CDR3 reads CATWEASGRKQETQYF. The DNA for the CDR3 is TGTGCCACCTGGGAGGCTAGCGGGAGAAAGCAAGAGACCCAGTACTTC.